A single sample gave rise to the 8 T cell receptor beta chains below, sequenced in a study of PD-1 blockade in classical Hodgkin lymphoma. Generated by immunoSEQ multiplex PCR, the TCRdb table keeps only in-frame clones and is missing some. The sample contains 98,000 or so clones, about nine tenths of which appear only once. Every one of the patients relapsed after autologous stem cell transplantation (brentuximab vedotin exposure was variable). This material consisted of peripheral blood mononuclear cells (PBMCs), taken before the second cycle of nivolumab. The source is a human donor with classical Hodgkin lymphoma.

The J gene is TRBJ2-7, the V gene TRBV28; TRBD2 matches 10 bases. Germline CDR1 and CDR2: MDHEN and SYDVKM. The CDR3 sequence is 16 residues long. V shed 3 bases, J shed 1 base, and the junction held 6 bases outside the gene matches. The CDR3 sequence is CASSFVGLAASYEQYF. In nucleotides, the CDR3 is TGTGCCAGCAGTTTCGTCGGACTAGCGGCATCCTACGAGCAGTACTTC.

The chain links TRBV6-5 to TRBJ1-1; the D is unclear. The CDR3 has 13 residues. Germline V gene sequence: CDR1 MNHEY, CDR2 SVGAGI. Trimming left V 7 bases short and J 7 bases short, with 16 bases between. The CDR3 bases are TGTGCCAGCACGGCAGGAGTCTTATTTGAAGCTTTCTTT. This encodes CASTAGVLFEAFF.

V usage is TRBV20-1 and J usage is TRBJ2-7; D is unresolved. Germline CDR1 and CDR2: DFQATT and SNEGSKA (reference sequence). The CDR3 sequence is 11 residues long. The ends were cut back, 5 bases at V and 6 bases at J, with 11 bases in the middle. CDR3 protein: CSAWGGLEQYF. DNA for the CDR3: TGCAGTGCTTGGGGTGGGCTCGAGCAGTACTTC.

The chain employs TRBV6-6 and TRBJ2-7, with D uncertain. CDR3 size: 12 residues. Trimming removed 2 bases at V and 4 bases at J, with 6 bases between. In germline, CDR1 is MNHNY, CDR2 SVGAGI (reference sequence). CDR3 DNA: TGTGCCAGCAGTTACATGGGATACGAGCAGTACTTC. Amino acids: CASSYMGYEQYF.

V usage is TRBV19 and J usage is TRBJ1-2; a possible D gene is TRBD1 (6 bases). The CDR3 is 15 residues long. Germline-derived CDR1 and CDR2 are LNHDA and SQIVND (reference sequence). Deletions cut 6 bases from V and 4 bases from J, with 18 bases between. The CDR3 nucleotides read TGTGCCAGTAGATCGCAACAGGGATCCGGCTATGGCTACACCTTC. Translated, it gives CASRSQQGSGYGYTF.

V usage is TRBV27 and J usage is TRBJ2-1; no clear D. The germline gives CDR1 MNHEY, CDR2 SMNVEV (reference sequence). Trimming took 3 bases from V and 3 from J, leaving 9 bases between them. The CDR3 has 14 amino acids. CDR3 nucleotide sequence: TGTGCCAGCAGTTTGTCCACGCTCTACAATGAGCAGTTCTTC. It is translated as CASSLSTLYNEQFF.

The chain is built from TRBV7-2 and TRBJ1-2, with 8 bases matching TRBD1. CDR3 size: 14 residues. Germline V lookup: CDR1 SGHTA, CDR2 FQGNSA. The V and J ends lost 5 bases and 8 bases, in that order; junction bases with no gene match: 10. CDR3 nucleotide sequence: TGTGCCAGCAGCACACGGACAGGGAACAGCGGCTACACCTTC. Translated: CASSTRTGNSGYTF.

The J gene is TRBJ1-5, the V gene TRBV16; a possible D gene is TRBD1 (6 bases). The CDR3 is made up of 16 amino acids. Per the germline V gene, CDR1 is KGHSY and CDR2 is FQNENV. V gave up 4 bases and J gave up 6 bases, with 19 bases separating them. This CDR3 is CASSLQAGGVGQPQHF. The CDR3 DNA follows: TGTGCCAGCAGCCTCCAGGCGGGGGGCGTTGGTCAGCCCCAGCATTTT.